One and the same sample provided the 5 T cell receptor beta chains below, sequenced in a study of T cell repertoires in ileal Crohn's disease. Sequenced by immunoSEQ multiplex PCR; TCRdb stores in-frame clones only, minus some. The data show roughly 7,200 clones, with 83% seen just once and approximately 4.1% held by the top ten. The sample taken for sequencing was ileal tissue. The receptors come from an adult with Crohn's disease.

J is TRBJ2-3 and V is TRBV7-6; 7 bases agree with TRBD2. Germline V lookup: CDR1 SGHVS, CDR2 FNYEAQ. The length of the CDR3 is 15 residues. Unmatched junction bases numbered 10, after V lost 2 bases and J lost 8 bases. CDR3 amino acids: CASSLTRQTGGTQYF. For the CDR3, the DNA is TGTGCCAGCAGCTTAACCCGACAAACGGGGGGTACGCAGTATTTT.

Worth noting for this clone: Other DNA variants within this sample encode the same CDR3. V gene TRBV6-5 combines with J gene TRBJ1-5; D is possibly TRBD1 (5 bases). Trimming cost V 5 bases and J 7 bases, with 15 bases left between them. Germline CDR1 is MNHEY and CDR2 is SVGAGI. The CDR3 sequence is 14 residues long. The CDR3 region is CASSPRGGLQPQHF. DNA for the CDR3: TGTGCCAGCAGTCCCCGGGGGGGATTACAGCCCCAGCATTTT.

The chain combines TRBV10-3 with TRBJ2-1; 12 bases are shared with TRBD2. Per germline, CDR1 ENHRY and CDR2 SYGVKD. This CDR3 region has 16 residues. The J segment lost 7 bases and the V segment lost 6 bases, leaving 10 bases of the junction unmatched. As DNA, the CDR3 is TGTGCCATCAGGGAAGCTAGCGGGAGGGCCGGGAATGAGCAGTTCTTC. Amino acids: CAIREASGRAGNEQFF.

This rearrangement joins TRBV10-2 to TRBJ2-7; TRBD1 matches at 11 bases. V lost 7 bases to trimming and J lost 2 bases; unmatched junction nucleotides: 7. CDR3 length: 15 amino acids. Germline V gives CDR1 WSHSY, CDR2 SAAADI. CDR3 coding DNA: TGCGCCAGCACAGGACCGGGACAGGGGGCCTACGAGCAGTACTTC. It is translated as CASTGPGQGAYEQYF.

This chain connects TRBV6-1 to TRBJ2-7; a weak D match, TRBD1 (7 bases). V gave up 2 bases and J gave up 2 bases, with 13 bases separating them. Germline CDR1 is MNHNS and CDR2 is SASEGT. The CDR3 contains 15 residues. CDR3 residues: CASSESQGGPYEQYF. The CDR3 coding sequence is TGTGCCAGCAGTGAAAGCCAGGGGGGACCCTACGAGCAGTACTTC.